The entry below describes one TCR beta chain. Original methodology: By means of reference gene primer amplification, nucleated cell counts were estimated. Sequenced by immunoSEQ multiplex PCR; TCRdb stores in-frame clones only, minus some. V and J calls and clone size are given by that table; D and trimming were obtained from the DNA. The table records about 60,000 clones, about 89% of them present only once. The source of the sample is a study of blood T cell repertoires in COVID-19. Study background: Both acute and convalescent COVID-19 samples were obtained from the United States, Italy and Spain. The cDNA or gDNA used as material had been derived from T cells, B-cell-depleted T cells, or PBMCs.

The CDR3 has 14 amino acids. Germline V gene data show CDR1 as LGHNA and CDR2 as YSLEER. Between the trimmed V and J ends, which lost 0 bases and 0 bases, there was a span of 5 bases. This receptor was identified in a human donor in a cohort sampled during active COVID-19. The chain carries TRBV4-3 and TRBJ1-1, with D uncertain. Material for sequencing was peripheral blood. Written as DNA, the CDR3 is TGCGCCAGCAGCCAAGACAGAATGAACACTGAAGCTTTCTTT. It specifies CASSQDRMNTEAFF.